A single sample gave rise to the 13 T cell receptor beta chains below, sequenced in a study of T cell responses to AZD1222 COVID-19 vaccine. Some clones are missing from TCRdb's copy, which holds only in-frame ones; the method was immunoSEQ multiplex PCR. The table includes about 60,000 clones, about three quarters detected once. The sequenced sample was peripheral blood, obtained 28 days after the second AZD1222 dose. These receptors all stem from an adult who received the AZD1222 COVID-19 vaccine.

The chain combines TRBV27 with TRBJ1-2; TRBD1 is a possible D gene (5 bases). V gave up 6 bases and J gave up 8 bases, with 13 bases separating them. Looked up from germline, CDR1 is MNHEY and CDR2 is SMNVEV (reference sequence). The CDR3 loop spans 12 amino acids. The CDR3 here is CASSPGQGGYTF. The CDR3 DNA is TGTGCCAGCAGCCCGGGGCAGGGAGGCTACACCTTC.

The V gene is TRBV9, the J gene TRBJ1-4, with a possible D match to TRBD1 (6 bases). Deletions cut 3 bases from V and 5 bases from J, with 14 bases between. The CDR3 has 15 amino acids. Germline assignment: CDR1 SGDLS and CDR2 YYNGEE. CDR3 sequence: CASSGRGISNEKLFF. CDR3 DNA: TGTGCCAGCAGCGGGAGGGGGATTAGCAATGAAAAACTGTTTTTT.

As for this clone: An end of the junction differs from the germline gene, which may be a read error. This chain uses TRBV7-7 with TRBJ2-5; 10 nucleotides line up with TRBD2. From germline, CDR1 is SSHAT and CDR2 FNYEAQ (reference sequence). The CDR3 has 15 amino acids. The CDR3 DNA follows: TGTGCTAGCAGCCCCACCGGGACTAGCGCTGCGACCCAGTACTTC. Protein sequence: CASSPTGTSAATQYF.

In its sample, this clone was seen a few times. The chain is built from TRBV2 and TRBJ1-6; no firm D call. The CDR3 totals 14 residues. Per germline, CDR1 SNHLY and CDR2 FYNNEI. Trimming took 4 bases from V and 7 from J, leaving 11 bases between them. CDR3 in amino acids: CASSVGFENSPLHF. DNA of the CDR3: TGTGCCAGCAGTGTGGGATTTGAGAATTCACCCCTCCACTTT.

The chain joins TRBV5-1 to TRBJ1-4; 7 bases fit TRBD1. CDR1 and CDR2 from the germline V gene are SGHRS and YFSETQ. J was trimmed by 0 bases and V by 5 bases; bases with no gene match: 7. CDR3 length: 16 residues. CDR3 in DNA: TGCGCCAGCAGAACCGGGACAGTTGCAACTAATGAAAAACTGTTTTTT. The encoded protein is CASRTGTVATNEKLFF.

The rearrangement uses TRBV19 and TRBJ1-1; D unclear. CDR1 LNHDA and CDR2 SQIVND come from the germline V gene (reference sequence). Trimming cost V 7 bases and J 1 base, with 7 bases left between them. This CDR3 is 12 amino acids long. The CDR3 sequence: CASNGRNTEAFF. DNA of the CDR3: TGTGCCAGTAACGGAAGGAACACTGAAGCTTTCTTT.

The V call is TRBV6-1, the J call TRBJ2-7; possibly TRBD1 for D (6 bases). From germline, CDR1 is MNHNS and CDR2 SASEGT. V was clipped by 3 bases and J by 6 bases, with 12 bases between them. This CDR3 is 13 amino acids long. CDR3 DNA: TGTGCCAGCAGTGACGGGACATTCGTCGAGCAGTACTTC. This translates into CASSDGTFVEQYF.

The V call is TRBV6-2 or TRBV6-3, the J call TRBJ2-3; TRBD2 agrees at 10 bases. Germline lookup yields CDR1 MNHEY and CDR2 SVGEGT. The V and J ends lost 5 bases and 3 bases, in that order; junction bases with no gene match: 2. The CDR3 has 14 residues. CDR3 amino acids: CASSLAGVTDTQYF. The DNA for the CDR3 is TGTGCCAGCAGTCTAGCGGGGGTTACAGATACGCAGTATTTT.

The chain joins TRBV23-1 to TRBJ1-2; D might be TRBD1 (6 bases). TRBV23-1 is known as an ORF, though its function is uncertain. The CDR3 contains 14 residues. V lost 0 bases and J 9 bases, leaving 14 bases between the germline ends. The CDR3 region has the DNA TGCGCCAGCAGTCAATCGCACAGGGTGGTTCGCTACACCTTC. It translates to CASSQSHRVVRYTF.

The chain combines TRBV7-2 with TRBJ1-1, with D tentatively TRBD1 (5 bases). The CDR3 has 14 residues. V was cut by 6 bases and J by 0 bases, with 11 bases left in between. Germline V gene data show CDR1 as SGHTA and CDR2 as FQGNSA. CDR3 in amino acids: CASRLSGVNTEAFF. The CDR3 DNA follows: TGTGCCAGCAGGTTATCGGGGGTGAACACTGAAGCTTTCTTT.

Concerning this clone itself: At the DNA level, this CDR3 is encoded by other sequences in the same sample as well. This CDR3 is CASSRDRGNSPLHF. The CDR3 DNA reads TGTGCCAGCAGTCGGGACAGGGGGAATTCACCCCTCCACTTT. V gene TRBV6-5 combines with J gene TRBJ1-6; 11 bases map to TRBD1. The CDR3 runs 14 residues. The V gene end was trimmed by 5 bases and the J gene end by 7 bases; junction bases not matched to a gene: 1. Germline values: CDR1 MNHEY, CDR2 SVGAGI.

J is TRBJ1-2 and V is TRBV6-6; no reliable D call. The germline V gene has CDR1 MNHNY and CDR2 SVGAGI (reference sequence). V lost 7 bases and J lost 1, with 19 bases in between. This CDR3 is built from 16 residues. CDR3 residues: CASKNKQETFNYGYTF. As DNA, the CDR3 is TGTGCCAGCAAAAATAAACAAGAGACCTTTAACTATGGCTACACCTTC.

The rearrangement uses TRBV27 and TRBJ1-5; no clear D. Germline values: CDR1 MNHEY, CDR2 SMNVEV (reference sequence). The V gene lost 7 bases and the J gene lost 0 bases, with 10 bases spanning the gap. The CDR3 totals 14 residues. CDR3 bases: TGTGCCAGCAAGGCAGATTATAGCAATCAGCCCCAGCATTTT. It specifies CASKADYSNQPQHF.